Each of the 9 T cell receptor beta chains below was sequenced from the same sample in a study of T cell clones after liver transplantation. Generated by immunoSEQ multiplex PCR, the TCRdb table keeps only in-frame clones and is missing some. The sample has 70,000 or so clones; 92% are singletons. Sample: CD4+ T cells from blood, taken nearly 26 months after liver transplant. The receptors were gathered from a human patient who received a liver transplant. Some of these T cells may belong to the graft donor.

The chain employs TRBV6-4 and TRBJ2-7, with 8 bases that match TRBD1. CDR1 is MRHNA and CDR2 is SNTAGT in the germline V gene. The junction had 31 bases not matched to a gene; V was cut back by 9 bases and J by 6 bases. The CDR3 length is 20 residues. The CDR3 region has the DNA TGTGCCAGGAGACCTTCAATCCGGACAGGGTGCGCCCCCACGGCCTTCGAGCAGTACTTC. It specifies CARRPSIRTGCAPTAFEQYF.

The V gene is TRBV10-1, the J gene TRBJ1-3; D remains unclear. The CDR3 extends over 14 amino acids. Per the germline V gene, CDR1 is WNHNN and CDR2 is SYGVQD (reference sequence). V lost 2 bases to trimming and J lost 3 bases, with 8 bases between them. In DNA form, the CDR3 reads TGCGCCAGCAGTGAGAGCAGAATTGGAAACACCATATATTTT. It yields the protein CASSESRIGNTIYF.

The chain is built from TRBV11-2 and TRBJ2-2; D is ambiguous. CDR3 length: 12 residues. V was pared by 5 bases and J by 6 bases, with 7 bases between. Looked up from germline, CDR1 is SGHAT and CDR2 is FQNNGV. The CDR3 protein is CASSRPPGELFF. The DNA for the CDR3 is TGTGCCAGCAGCCGCCCCCCCGGGGAGCTGTTTTTT.

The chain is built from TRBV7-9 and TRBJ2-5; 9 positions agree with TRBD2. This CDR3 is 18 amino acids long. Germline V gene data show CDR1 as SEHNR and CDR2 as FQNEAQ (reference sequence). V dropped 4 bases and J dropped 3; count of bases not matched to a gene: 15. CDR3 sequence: CASSSPKGLAGIEETQYF. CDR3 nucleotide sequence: TGTGCCAGCAGCTCCCCAAAGGGGCTAGCGGGGATAGAAGAGACCCAGTACTTC.

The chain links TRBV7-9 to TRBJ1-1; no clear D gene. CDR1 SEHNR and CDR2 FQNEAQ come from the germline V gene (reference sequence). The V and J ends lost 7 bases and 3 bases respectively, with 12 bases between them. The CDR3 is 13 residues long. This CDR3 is CASIQNRDTEAFF. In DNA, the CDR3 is TGTGCCAGCATCCAAAATCGGGACACTGAAGCTTTCTTT.

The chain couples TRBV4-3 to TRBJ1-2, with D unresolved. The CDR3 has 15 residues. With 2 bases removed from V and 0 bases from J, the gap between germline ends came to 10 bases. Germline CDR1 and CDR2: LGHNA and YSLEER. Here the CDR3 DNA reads TGCGCCAGCAGCCAAAGGCAGCTAGCTAACTATGGCTACACCTTC. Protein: CASSQRQLANYGYTF.

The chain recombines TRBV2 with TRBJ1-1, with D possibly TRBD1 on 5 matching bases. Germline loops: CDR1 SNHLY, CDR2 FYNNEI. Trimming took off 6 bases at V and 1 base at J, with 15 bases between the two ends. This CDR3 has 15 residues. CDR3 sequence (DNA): TGTGCCAGCAGCCCTTTTAACGGGGGGAACACTGAAGCTTTCTTT. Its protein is CASSPFNGGNTEAFF. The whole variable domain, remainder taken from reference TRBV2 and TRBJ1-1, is EPEVTQTPSHQVTQMGQEVILRCVPISNHLYFYWYRQILGQKVEFLVSFYNNEISEKSEIFDDQFSVERPDGSNFTLKIRSTKLEDSAMYFCASSPFNGGNTEAFFGQGTRLTVV.

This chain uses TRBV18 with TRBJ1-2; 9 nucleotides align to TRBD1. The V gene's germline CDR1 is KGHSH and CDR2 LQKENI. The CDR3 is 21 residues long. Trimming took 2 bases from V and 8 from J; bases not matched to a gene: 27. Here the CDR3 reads CASSPRGPGQGRLGQAEGYTF. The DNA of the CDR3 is TGTGCCAGCTCACCAAGAGGTCCGGGACAGGGTAGACTGGGACAGGCGGAAGGCTACACCTTC.

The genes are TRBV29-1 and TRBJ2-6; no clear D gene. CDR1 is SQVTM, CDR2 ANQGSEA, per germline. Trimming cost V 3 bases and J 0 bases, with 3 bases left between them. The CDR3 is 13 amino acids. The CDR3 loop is CSVDFSGANVLTF. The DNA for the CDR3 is TGCAGCGTTGATTTCTCTGGGGCCAACGTCCTGACTTTC.